Listed here are 31 T cell receptor beta chains from one sample, sequenced in a study of CD8 T cells in ankylosing spondylitis. TCRdb re-derived calls from the 5' RACE reads in MiXCR, one entry per CDR3 protein. The table has around 250,000 distinct CDR3 sequences, about 10% seen once. The sequencing input was blood, either unsorted or a sorted T cell fraction (not recorded which). The source of these receptors is a male donor with ankylosing spondylitis or in good health (not recorded which).

This clonotype was seen repeatedly, ten times or more. The V and J genes are TRBV15 and TRBJ1-2, with 7 positions matching TRBD1. This CDR3 is built from 16 residues. V shed 0 bases, J shed 0 bases, and the junction held 4 bases outside the gene matches. Germline-derived CDR1 and CDR2 are LNHNV and YYDKDF (reference sequence). CDR3 nucleotides: TGTGCCACCAGCAGAGATCGCAGGGGGGCTAACTATGGCTACACCTTC. Protein sequence: CATSRDRRGANYGYTF.

The J gene is TRBJ2-1, the V gene TRBV7-2, with a possible D match to TRBD1 (5 bases). V dropped 2 bases and J dropped 9 bases, with 14 bases sitting between them. This CDR3 has 14 amino acids. Germline-derived CDR1 and CDR2 are SGHTA and FQGNSA. In nucleotides, the CDR3 is TGTGCCAGCAGCTTATTGCAGGGATCGATTGAGCAGTTCTTC. Translation gives CASSLLQGSIEQFF.

There are many counts of this clonotype. This rearrangement joins TRBV5-1 to TRBJ2-3; D unclear. The CDR3 is 12 residues long. V lost 0 bases and J lost 6, with 5 bases in between. Germline V gene data show CDR1 as SGHRS and CDR2 as YFSETQ. In DNA, the CDR3 is TGCGCCAGCAGCTTGGCTGACGATACGCAGTATTTT. It encodes CASSLADDTQYF. The full variable domain, with the rest looked up from reference TRBV5-1 and TRBJ2-3, is KAGVTQTPRYLIKTRGQQVTLSCSPISGHRSVSWYQQTPGQGLQFLFEYFSETQRNKGNFPGRFSGRQFSNSRSEMNVSTLELGDSALYLCASSLADDTQYFGPGTRLTVL.

This clonotype showed up many times. This chain links TRBV2 with TRBJ1-5; 8 bases agree with TRBD1. Germline CDR1 SNHLY, CDR2 FYNNEI. The CDR3 totals 14 residues. V lost 0 bases and J lost 7; bases outside the gene matches: 2. The CDR3 region is CASSEAAGGQPQHF. The CDR3 DNA sequence: TGTGCCAGCAGTGAAGCGGCAGGGGGCCAGCCCCAGCATTTT.

This clonotype was observed many times. The chain couples TRBV5-1 to TRBJ2-7, with 9 bases fitting TRBD1. The CDR3 is 14 residues long. Germline CDR1 SGHRS, CDR2 YFSETQ. With V trimmed by 5 bases and J by 2 bases, 5 bases remained unmatched. The DNA of the CDR3 is TGCGCCAGCAGGACCGGGACAGGGACCTACGAGCAGTACTTC. As protein: CASRTGTGTYEQYF.

This clonotype appeared many times. V usage is TRBV6-1 and J usage is TRBJ2-7, with D perhaps TRBD1 or TRBD2 (5 bases each). Germline V CDR1 and CDR2: MNHNS, SASEGT. The length of the CDR3 is 19 residues. Trimming stripped 6 bases from V and 1 base from J, with 28 bases between. The CDR3 nucleotides read TGTGCCAGCAGCGAGGGCTATGGGGGAAGCGGAACAATTTCCTACGAGCAGTACTTC. Its protein is CASSEGYGGSGTISYEQYF.

Ten or more counts support this clonotype. This chain connects TRBV7-8 to TRBJ2-4; the D is unclear. Trimming shortened V by 1 base and J by 5 bases, and 9 bases separated the two germline ends. CDR3 length: 14 residues. Germline V gives CDR1 SGHVS, CDR2 FQNEAQ. This chain's CDR3 is CASSLVRAENIQYF. CDR3 in DNA: TGTGCCAGCAGCTTAGTAAGGGCGGAAAACATTCAGTACTTC.

This clonotype has only a few counts. CDR3: CSAREDRGTLGYSYEQYF. The CDR3 coding sequence is TGCAGTGCTAGAGAGGACAGGGGGACCTTGGGGTACTCCTACGAGCAGTACTTC. The chain uses TRBV20-1 and TRBJ2-7; 10 bases are a match to TRBD1. The V gene end was trimmed by 0 bases and the J gene end by 0 bases; junction bases not matched to a gene: 11. The length of the CDR3 is 18 residues. In germline, CDR1 is DFQATT, CDR2 SNEGSKA (reference sequence).

The rearrangement joins TRBV10-3 to TRBJ1-6; D possibly corresponds to TRBD1 (5 bases). Germline CDR1 and CDR2: ENHRY and SYGVKD. This CDR3 comprises 15 residues. The germline V and J ends were trimmed by 5 bases and 8 bases, with 16 bases remaining between them. This chain's CDR3 is CAISRDRAKDSPLHF. In DNA, the CDR3 is TGTGCCATCAGTCGGGACCGGGCGAAGGATTCACCCCTCCACTTT.

This clonotype was detected ten times or more. This sequence joins TRBV15 and TRBJ2-7; 7 nucleotides match TRBD2. Germline loops: CDR1 LNHNV, CDR2 YYDKDF (reference sequence). The V segment lost 0 bases and the J segment 2 bases; nucleotides outside the gene matches: 1. The CDR3 extends over 14 amino acids. The CDR3 loop reads CATSRDRGAYEQYF. The DNA of the CDR3 is TGTGCCACCAGCAGAGATCGGGGGGCCTACGAGCAGTACTTC.

The sample holds many counts of this clonotype. For the CDR3, the DNA is TGCAGTGCCCCACTTACAGGGAGGGAAGAGACCCAGTACTTC. Protein product: CSAPLTGREETQYF. The rearrangement links TRBV20-1 to TRBJ2-5, with D perhaps TRBD2 (7 bases). The CDR3 has 14 residues. Germline-derived CDR1 and CDR2 are DFQATT and SNEGSKA (reference sequence). With 6 bases removed from V and 3 bases from J, the gap between germline ends came to 17 bases.

CDR3 amino acids: CASSQEGRGNNEQFF. DNA for the CDR3: TGTGCCAGCAGCCAAGAAGGGAGGGGGAACAATGAGCAGTTCTTC. The rearrangement links TRBV3-1 to TRBJ2-1, with D perhaps matching TRBD2 (7 bases). Looked up from germline, CDR1 is LGHDT and CDR2 is YNNKEL (reference sequence). Deletions cut 0 bases from V and 5 bases from J, with 11 bases between. The CDR3 consists of 15 residues.

This clonotype was found many times. The chain links TRBV10-1 to TRBJ2-2; D perhaps matches TRBD2 (6 bases). Germline-derived CDR1 and CDR2 are WNHNN and SYGVQD (reference sequence). V lost 9 bases and J 3 bases, leaving 11 bases between the germline ends. The CDR3 is made up of 13 amino acids. CDR3 coding DNA: TGCGCCAGTTCCGGGACTGACACCGGGGAGCTGTTTTTT. It yields the protein CASSGTDTGELFF.

This clonotype was counted ten times or more. The chain recombines TRBV6-5 with TRBJ2-1, with TRBD1 identical over 9 bases. J gave up 7 bases and V 4 bases, and 11 bases lay outside the gene matches. There are 16 residues in the CDR3. Germline V gene lookup returns CDR1 MNHEY and CDR2 SVGAGI. The CDR3 loop is CASSSRRTGDRNEQFF. As DNA, the CDR3 is TGTGCCAGCAGTTCACGGCGGACAGGGGACCGAAATGAGCAGTTCTTC.

This clonotype was detected ten times or more. The V call is TRBV25-1, the J call TRBJ2-1; 9 bases agree with TRBD2. With 3 bases clipped from V and 7 bases from J, the junction kept 7 bases outside the gene matches. This CDR3 region has 15 residues. The germline V gene encodes CDR1 MGHDK and CDR2 SYGVNS. CDR3 nucleotide sequence: TGTGCCAGCAGTGACGAGGCTAGCGGGAAGAATGAGCAGTTCTTC. This translates into CASSDEASGKNEQFF.

This clonotype was observed many times. The gene calls are TRBV5-1 and TRBJ1-2; 8 bases agree with TRBD1. This CDR3 has 14 residues. V lost 6 bases and J lost 8; bases outside the gene matches: 12. Germline V gene lookup returns CDR1 SGHRS and CDR2 YFSETQ. CDR3: CASTSQGATGGYTF. The CDR3 DNA is TGCGCCAGCACCTCCCAGGGGGCGACAGGAGGCTACACCTTC.

This clonotype has at least ten counts. This chain uses TRBV29-1 with TRBJ2-7; D ambiguous. CDR3 length: 13 residues. Between the trimmed V and J ends, which lost 4 bases and 0 bases, there was a span of 10 bases. The V gene's germline CDR1 is SQVTM and CDR2 ANQGSEA. In nucleotides, the CDR3 is TGCAGCGTTGTGGCAAACCCCTCCTACGAGCAGTACTTC. Its protein product is CSVVANPSYEQYF.

This clonotype was seen more than once but under ten times. The chain couples TRBV6-2 or TRBV6-3 to TRBJ2-1, with TRBD2 as a possible D gene (5 bases). The CDR3 sequence is 15 residues long. The germline CDR1 and CDR2 sequences are MNHEY and SVGEGT. V was shortened by 0 bases and J by 7 bases, with 13 bases between the two germline ends. In nucleotides, the CDR3 is TGTGCCAGCAGTTACTCCTTCATAGGGAGAAATGAGCAGTTCTTC. Translating it yields CASSYSFIGRNEQFF.

This clonotype appeared many times. The rearrangement joins TRBV5-1 to TRBJ2-1; 9 nucleotides align to TRBD2. The germline CDR1 and CDR2 sequences are SGHRS and YFSETQ. CDR3 length: 14 amino acids. After removal of 5 bases from V and 4 bases from J, the junction contained 4 bases not matched to a gene. The CDR3 sequence is CASRGSGGYNEQFF. CDR3 bases: TGCGCCAGCAGGGGTAGCGGGGGATACAATGAGCAGTTCTTC.

The chain joins TRBV24-1 to TRBJ1-5; TRBD1 might be the D (6 bases). The germline gives CDR1 KGHDR, CDR2 SFDVKD. This CDR3 spans 15 amino acids. Deletions cut 5 bases from V and 1 base from J, with 11 bases between. The CDR3 loop is CATSGGGLSNQPQHF. CDR3 bases: TGTGCCACCAGTGGAGGGGGGTTGAGCAATCAGCCCCAGCATTTT.

This clonotype was counted many times. The chain employs TRBV3-1 and TRBJ2-4, with 10 positions matching TRBD1. This CDR3 contains 22 residues. V was clipped by 5 bases and J by 2 bases; unmatched bases: 24. CDR1 is LGHDT, CDR2 YNNKEL, per germline (reference sequence). The CDR3 DNA follows: TGTGCCAGCAGCGCAAGCCTGGACAGGGGGGTACATTGGAGGTCTACCAAAAACATTCAGTACTTC. Protein product: CASSASLDRGVHWRSTKNIQYF.

The J gene is TRBJ1-3, the V gene TRBV28; 8 nucleotides match TRBD1. Germline lookup yields CDR1 MDHEN and CDR2 SYDVKM. Losses at the gene ends were 9 bases for V and 8 bases for J; bases not matched to a gene: 6. The CDR3 is 12 residues long. The CDR3 DNA follows: TGTGCCAGTGGGACAGGCGGCCACACCATATATTTT. Translation gives CASGTGGHTIYF.

This clonotype was counted ten times or more. The chain employs TRBV21-1 and TRBJ1-5; TRBD1, the table's D call, was not compared with the DNA. TRBV21-1 is labeled a pseudogene. The CDR3 extends over 15 amino acids. The DNA of the CDR3 is TGTGCCAGCAGCCAGGGGCGTTATAGCAATCAGCCCCAGCATTTT. Amino acids: CASSQGRYSNQPQHF.

This clonotype was counted ten times or more. This chain joins TRBV5-1 and TRBJ1-1, with D unresolved. The germline V gene has CDR1 SGHRS and CDR2 YFSETQ. V lost 4 bases and J lost 4, with 8 bases in between. The CDR3 contains 12 residues. In DNA form, the CDR3 reads TGCGCCAGCAGCCCAGGAGCCACTGAAGCTTTCTTT. It is translated as CASSPGATEAFF.

Many counts were recorded for this clonotype. At one of its ends the junction is not consistent with the germline gene, which may arise from a read error. V is TRBV7-3 and J is TRBJ2-3; maybe TRBD2 (6 bases). CDR3 length: 15 residues. Looked up from germline, CDR1 is SGHTA and CDR2 is FQGTGA. CDR3 residues: CASSLTGGGTDTQYF. DNA of the CDR3: TGTGCCAGCAGTTTAACAGGAGGGGGCACAGATACGCAGTATTTT.

In its sample, this clonotype was seen a few times. This chain links TRBV28 with TRBJ2-7; D might be TRBD1 (5 bases). The CDR3 contains 13 residues. The germline V and J ends were trimmed by 8 bases and 5 bases, with 16 bases remaining between them. The germline V gene encodes CDR1 MDHEN and CDR2 SYDVKM. The CDR3 DNA reads as TGTGCCAGCGGACCATTTAGGGGCCACGAGCAGTACTTC. Translated, it gives CASGPFRGHEQYF.

This clonotype was seen many times. The chain recombines TRBV5-1 with TRBJ2-3; TRBD2 aligns across 7 bases. Trimming removed 2 bases from V and 5 bases from J; junction bases left unmatched: 5. The CDR3 spans 14 residues. Germline assignment: CDR1 SGHRS and CDR2 YFSETQ. The CDR3 DNA is TGCGCCAGCAGCTTACTATCTAGCGGAGATACGCAGTATTTT. Residues: CASSLLSSGDTQYF. The entire variable domain, with the rest obtained from reference TRBV5-1 and TRBJ2-3, is as follows: KAGVTQTPRYLIKTRGQQVTLSCSPISGHRSVSWYQQTPGQGLQFLFEYFSETQRNKGNFPGRFSGRQFSNSRSEMNVSTLELGDSALYLCASSLLSSGDTQYFGPGTRLTVL.

This clonotype has a count of ten or more. In DNA form, the CDR3 reads TGTGCCAGCAGTGGGGGGACTAGCGGGAGGGTCTACGAGCAGTACTTC. It encodes CASSGGTSGRVYEQYF. The genes are TRBV25-1 and TRBJ2-7, with 16 bases that match TRBD2. There are 16 residues in the CDR3. Germline loops: CDR1 MGHDK, CDR2 SYGVNS. V lost 4 bases and J lost 3; bases outside the gene matches: 3.

This clonotype was counted ten times or more. V usage is TRBV5-6 and J usage is TRBJ2-7; D may be TRBD1 or TRBD2 (5 bases each). Trimming shortened V by 4 bases and J by 0 bases, and 14 bases separated the two germline ends. The CDR3 loop spans 15 amino acids. Germline V gives CDR1 SGHDT, CDR2 YYEEEE. The CDR3 reads CASSGKGTSSYEQYF. The CDR3 nucleotides are TGTGCCAGCAGCGGGAAGGGGACGAGCTCCTACGAGCAGTACTTC.

This clonotype was counted at least ten times. This chain joins TRBV5-1 and TRBJ1-2; tentatively, D is TRBD1 (5 bases). The germline V gene has CDR1 SGHRS and CDR2 YFSETQ. V gave up 0 bases and J gave up 0 bases, with 15 bases separating them. The CDR3 is made up of 17 amino acids. CDR3 nucleotides: TGCGCCAGCAGCTTGGGACCGCGACAGAGCTCTAACTATGGCTACACCTTC. Its protein is CASSLGPRQSSNYGYTF.

This clonotype was picked up many times. The rearrangement links TRBV5-1 to TRBJ1-5; D unclear. This CDR3 is built from 13 residues. Germline V gives CDR1 SGHRS, CDR2 YFSETQ. V was cut by 1 base and J by 7 bases, with 9 bases left in between. CDR3: CASSLFAGQPQHF. For the CDR3, the DNA is TGCGCCAGCAGCTTGTTCGCAGGACAGCCCCAGCATTTT.